The 17 T cell receptor beta chains listed next were all sequenced from one sample in a study of blood T cell repertoires in COVID-19. Profiled with immunoSEQ multiplex PCR; TCRdb holds only in-frame clones, not every one. The table lists roughly 200,000 clones, approximately 90% of them singletons. The sequenced material came from peripheral blood. These receptor sequences come from a woman in her thirties with acute or convalescent COVID-19.

J is TRBJ2-3 and V is TRBV2; no clear D gene. Trimming removed 8 bases at V and 0 bases at J, with 12 bases between. Germline CDR1 reads SNHLY; CDR2 reads FYNNEI. The CDR3 has 14 residues. The CDR3 here is CASGDSSSTDTQYF. As DNA, the CDR3 is TGTGCCAGCGGAGACTCATCTAGCACAGATACGCAGTATTTT.

This chain links TRBV28 with TRBJ1-5; tentatively, D is TRBD1 (6 bases). Trimming removed 4 bases from V and 2 bases from J, with 12 bases in between. Germline CDR1 is MDHEN and CDR2 is SYDVKM. This CDR3 is 15 amino acids long. The CDR3 nucleotides are TGTGCCAGCAGTTCTTGGGGGGGCCGCAATCAGCCCCAGCATTTT. Its translation is CASSSWGGRNQPQHF.

The chain carries TRBV24-1 and TRBJ2-3; no definite D call. This CDR3 contains 14 residues. Trimming removed 3 bases at V and 2 bases at J, with 8 bases between. Germline loops: CDR1 KGHDR, CDR2 SFDVKD. CDR3 DNA sequence: TGTGCCACCAGTGATCACAGAAACACAGATACGCAGTATTTT. Translated, it gives CATSDHRNTDTQYF.

The chain carries TRBV28 and TRBJ1-2, with D unclear. The CDR3 consists of 13 residues. Germline CDR1 is MDHEN and CDR2 is SYDVKM. V was shortened by 2 bases and J by 5 bases, with 9 bases between the two germline ends. CDR3 nucleotide sequence: TGTGCCAGCAGTTTACTCACATCATATGGCTACACCTTC. Its translation is CASSLLTSYGYTF.

The chain is built from TRBV27 and TRBJ2-1; perhaps TRBD2 as D (5 bases). Trimming took 0 bases from V and 0 from J, leaving 12 bases between them. CDR1 and CDR2 (germline): MNHEY, SMNVEV (reference sequence). This CDR3 region has 17 residues. This chain's CDR3 is CASSLSTRESSYNEQFF. CDR3 bases: TGTGCCAGCAGTTTATCGACGAGGGAGAGCTCCTACAATGAGCAGTTCTTC.

The genes are TRBV6-5 and TRBJ1-3; D not resolved. The V and J ends lost 6 bases and 0 bases respectively, with 6 bases between them. CDR1 is MNHEY and CDR2 is SVGAGI in the germline V gene. The CDR3 covers 13 residues. The CDR3 region is CASRLLSGNTIYF. As DNA, the CDR3 is TGTGCCAGCAGACTCCTCTCTGGAAACACCATATATTTT.

The chain uses TRBV5-6 and TRBJ2-1; 9 nucleotides align to TRBD2. CDR1 is SGHDT and CDR2 is YYEEEE in the germline V gene. V was clipped by 2 bases and J by 8 bases; unmatched bases: 8. The CDR3 loop spans 15 amino acids. CDR3 loop: CASSFISGSLHEQFF. CDR3 DNA: TGTGCCAGCAGCTTTATTAGCGGGAGCTTGCATGAGCAGTTCTTC.

The rearrangement uses TRBV18 and TRBJ1-4; weak D call: TRBD1 (5 bases). The CDR3 covers 13 residues. The V and J ends lost 6 bases and 0 bases respectively, with 5 bases between them. Germline V gene sequence: CDR1 KGHSH, CDR2 LQKENI. The CDR3 protein is CASSRATNEKLFF. The CDR3 nucleotides are TGTGCCAGCTCCAGGGCAACTAATGAAAAACTGTTTTTT.

This clone appeared a few times. J is TRBJ1-1 and V is TRBV7-6, with D possibly TRBD1 on 6 matching bases. The V and J ends lost 11 bases and 0 bases respectively, with 19 bases between them. The CDR3 is 15 residues long. Germline assignment: CDR1 SGHVS and CDR2 FNYEAQ. The chain's CDR3 is CASTSDSQMNTEAFF. In nucleotides, the CDR3 is TGTGCCTCAACTTCGGACAGTCAAATGAACACTGAAGCTTTCTTT.

V usage is TRBV6-1 and J usage is TRBJ2-1, with a weak D call TRBD2 (5 bases). The CDR3 is made up of 13 amino acids. V lost 0 bases and J 10 bases, leaving 10 bases between the germline ends. Germline assignment: CDR1 MNHNS and CDR2 SASEGT. The CDR3 DNA follows: TGTGCCAGCAGTGAAGCGGGAGCCAAGGAGCAGTTCTTC. It codes for CASSEAGAKEQFF.

CDR3 nucleotide sequence: TGTGCCAGCAGCTCCACCATGACCGGGACATACGGAAACACCATATATTTT. Translated: CASSSTMTGTYGNTIYF. The chain couples TRBV7-9 to TRBJ1-3; a possible D gene is TRBD1 (6 bases). CDR3 length equals 17 residues. The germline V and J ends were trimmed by 4 bases and 4 bases, with 20 bases remaining between them. Per germline, CDR1 SEHNR and CDR2 FQNEAQ (reference sequence).

As concerns this clone: The missing conserved phenylalanine or tryptophan at the end of this CDR3 makes a read error likely. The DNA is omitted, as the CDR3 cannot be located on it reliably, and the CDR3 follows TCRdb's listing. The chain combines TRBV18 with TRBJ1-6; the table's D gene call, TRBD1, was not cross checked with the DNA. Looked up from germline, CDR1 is KGHSH and CDR2 is LQKENI. The CDR3 extends over 11 residues, inclusive of both ends. CDR3 sequence: CASSPPDSWVL.

V usage is TRBV5-1 and J usage is TRBJ1-1, with a weak D call TRBD1 (5 bases). The CDR3 is made up of 13 amino acids. Trimming shortened V by 6 bases and J by 3 bases, and 12 bases separated the two germline ends. In germline, CDR1 is SGHRS, CDR2 YFSETQ. The chain's CDR3 is CASNDPGDTEAFF. The CDR3 bases are TGCGCCAGCAACGACCCGGGGGACACTGAAGCTTTCTTT.

J is TRBJ2-1 and V is TRBV19; weak D call: TRBD2 (5 bases). This CDR3 spans 13 amino acids. Germline-derived CDR1 and CDR2 are LNHDA and SQIVND (reference sequence). Trimming removed 6 bases at V and 0 bases at J, with 6 bases between. In DNA, the CDR3 is TGTGCCAGTAGGGACTCCTCCTACAATGAGCAGTTCTTC. As protein: CASRDSSYNEQFF.

This clone occurred a few times. The chain uses TRBV3-1 (or the pseudogene TRBV3-2) and TRBJ1-3, with D unclear. The germline gives CDR1 LGHDT, CDR2 YNNKEL (reference sequence). CDR3 length equals 14 residues. V lost 1 base and J lost 7, with 11 bases in between. The chain's CDR3 is CASSQGEGGNTIYF. The CDR3 DNA follows: TGTGCCAGCAGCCAAGGTGAGGGCGGGAACACCATATATTTT.

The sample holds a few counts of this clone. The chain combines TRBV4-2 with TRBJ2-2; TRBD2 agrees at 7 bases. The V segment lost 5 bases and the J segment 7 bases; nucleotides outside the gene matches: 13. From germline, CDR1 is LGHNA and CDR2 YNFKEQ. The CDR3 extends over 16 amino acids. The CDR3 DNA reads TGTGCCAGCAGCGTTCACAAACGGACTAGTGGCGGGGAGCTGTTTTTT. Translating gives CASSVHKRTSGGELFF.

The genes are TRBV7-9 and TRBJ1-2; TRBD1 aligns across 7 bases. The ends lost 5 bases at V and 3 bases at J; junction bases unmatched: 6. This CDR3 has 14 amino acids. Looked up from germline, CDR1 is SEHNR and CDR2 is FQNEAQ (reference sequence). CDR3 DNA: TGTGCCAGCAGCATGTCCAGGGGGGACTATGGCTACACCTTC. Its protein is CASSMSRGDYGYTF.